The 20 T cell receptor beta chains below were found in one sample sequenced in a study of blood T cell repertoires in COVID-19. The table came from immunoSEQ multiplex PCR; TCRdb's copy has only in-frame clones and leaves some out. The data show around 500,000 clones, more than 75% seen once. Sequenced material: PBMCs or T cells enriched from blood (not recorded which). Receptor source: a woman aged 40-49 years who had recovered from COVID-19.

This clone has a handful of counts. The sample has other DNA sequences that encode this CDR3 too. The chain carries TRBV6-5 and TRBJ2-1; TRBD1 is a possible D gene (6 bases). The germline CDR1 and CDR2 sequences are MNHEY and SVGAGI. V was trimmed by 0 bases and J by 6 bases, leaving 6 bases between them. This CDR3 contains 13 residues. The DNA of the CDR3 is TGTGCCAGCAGTTACTCGACAGGCAATGAGCAGTTCTTC. Residues: CASSYSTGNEQFF.

This clone was detected only a few times. The chain employs TRBV11-3 and TRBJ1-1; D is perhaps TRBD1 (6 bases). The CDR3 is 15 amino acids. Germline-derived CDR1 and CDR2 are SGHNT and YENEEA. Trimming cost V 0 bases and J 1 base, with 9 bases left between them. The CDR3 coding sequence is TGTGCCAGCAGCTTAGAACCACAGGGGAACACTGAAGCTTTCTTT. Its protein product is CASSLEPQGNTEAFF.

The chain uses TRBV2 and TRBJ1-5, with D possibly TRBD1 on 5 matching bases. Between the trimmed V and J ends, which lost 3 bases and 4 bases, there was a span of 13 bases. Looked up from germline, CDR1 is SNHLY and CDR2 is FYNNEI. CDR3 length: 15 residues. Written as DNA, the CDR3 is TGTGCCAGCAGTGACGGGCGCAGGGTTAATCAGCCCCAGCATTTT. Its translation is CASSDGRRVNQPQHF.

The table lists this clone with a few counts. The chain recombines TRBV18 with TRBJ1-5; weak D call: TRBD1 (5 bases). The germline gives CDR1 KGHSH, CDR2 LQKENI. The CDR3 runs 14 residues. Trimming took off 3 bases at V and 0 bases at J, with 6 bases between the two ends. The CDR3: CASSPTASNQPQHF. The CDR3 region has the DNA TGTGCCAGCTCACCGACAGCTAGCAATCAGCCCCAGCATTTT. Supplemented by reference TRBV18 and TRBJ1-5, the full variable domain reads NAGVMQNPRHLVRRRGQEARLRCSPMKGHSHVYWYRQLPEEGLKFMVYLQKENIIDESGMPKERFSAEFPKEGPSILRIQQVVRGDSAAYFCASSPTASNQPQHFGDGTRLSIL.

This chain joins TRBV9 and TRBJ2-5; D is possibly TRBD2 (5 bases). This CDR3 comprises 14 residues. Looked up from germline, CDR1 is SGDLS and CDR2 is YYNGEE. Between the trimmed V and J ends, which lost 0 bases and 5 bases, there was a span of 11 bases. The CDR3 sequence is CASSVGISAETQYF. CDR3 sequence (DNA): TGTGCCAGCAGCGTAGGTATTAGCGCGGAGACCCAGTACTTC.

For this clone: The junction does not match germline at one end; this may be a read error. CDR3 coding DNA: TGTGCTAGCAGCTTTTATGGACAGGGGGGGAAAGAGACCCAGTACTTC. Translated: CASSFYGQGGKETQYF. This chain links TRBV7-7 with TRBJ2-5; 10 bases fit TRBD1. The CDR3 totals 16 residues. Per the germline V gene, CDR1 is SSHAT and CDR2 is FNYEAQ (reference sequence).

This clone was detected only once. The chain is built from TRBV19 and TRBJ1-4; tentatively, D is TRBD1 (5 bases). The CDR3 is 16 amino acids. V lost 2 bases and J lost 5, with 15 bases in between. Germline V CDR1 and CDR2: LNHDA, SQIVND (reference sequence). The CDR3 region has the DNA TGTGCCAGTAGTATATCTCTGGGGCGGGAGAATGAAAAACTGTTTTTT. Protein product: CASSISLGRENEKLFF.

The V and J genes are TRBV5-6 and TRBJ1-4, with 8 bases fitting TRBD1. The CDR3 is 15 amino acids. V lost 0 bases to trimming and J lost 7 bases; unmatched junction nucleotides: 5. Looked up from germline, CDR1 is SGHDT and CDR2 is YYEEEE. For the CDR3, the DNA is TGTGCCAGCAGCTTGGTGGCAGGGGGCAGTGAAAAACTGTTTTTT. Amino acid sequence: CASSLVAGGSEKLFF.

The V and J genes are TRBV7-2 and TRBJ1-5; weak D call: TRBD1 (6 bases). Trimming pared 5 bases from V and 2 bases from J, leaving 7 bases between. Per germline, CDR1 SGHTA and CDR2 FQGNSA. The CDR3 runs to 13 residues. The CDR3 nucleotides read TGTGCCAGCAGCCGACAGGGCAATCAGCCCCAGCATTTT. Translating gives CASSRQGNQPQHF.

The chain employs TRBV6-5 and TRBJ1-3, with D possibly matching TRBD1 (5 bases). Deletions cut 0 bases from V and 0 bases from J, with 9 bases between. The CDR3 runs 16 residues. Germline loops: CDR1 MNHEY, CDR2 SVGAGI. The chain's CDR3 is CASSYSDRHSGNTIYF. DNA for the CDR3: TGTGCCAGCAGTTACTCCGACAGACACTCTGGAAACACCATATATTTT.

The rearrangement joins TRBV27 to TRBJ1-1, with 10 bases lining up with TRBD1. The CDR3 contains 14 residues. Germline loops: CDR1 MNHEY, CDR2 SMNVEV (reference sequence). The V segment lost 6 bases and the J segment 5 bases; nucleotides outside the gene matches: 6. The CDR3 DNA reads TGTGCCAGCAGGCGACAGGGGGCGGTTACTGAAGCTTTCTTT. Its protein product is CASRRQGAVTEAFF.

The gene calls are TRBV11-2 and TRBJ2-1; a possible D gene is TRBD1 (6 bases). Trimming removed 5 bases at V and 0 bases at J, with 11 bases between. This CDR3 is 15 amino acids long. CDR1 is SGHAT, CDR2 FQNNGV, per germline. CDR3 sequence: CASSPTGSSYNEQFF. The CDR3 DNA reads TGTGCCAGCAGCCCAACAGGGAGCTCCTACAATGAGCAGTTCTTC.

The chain combines TRBV7-2 with TRBJ1-3; 7 nucleotides match TRBD1. From germline, CDR1 is SGHTA and CDR2 FQGNSA. J was trimmed by 0 bases and V by 5 bases; bases with no gene match: 4. CDR3 length: 15 amino acids. CDR3 bases: TGTGCCAGCAGCCCCCGGACAGGCTCTGGAAACACCATATATTTT. This sequence encodes CASSPRTGSGNTIYF. The entire variable domain, with the rest obtained from reference TRBV7-2 and TRBJ1-3, is as follows: GAGVSQSPSNKVTEKGKDVELRCDPISGHTALYWYRQSLGQGLEFLIYFQGNSAPDKSGLPSDRFSAERTGGSVSTLTIQRTQQEDSAVYLCASSPRTGSGNTIYFGEGSWLTVV.

This rearrangement joins TRBV5-6 to TRBJ1-2, with 7 nucleotides matching TRBD1. The CDR3 runs to 14 residues. Unmatched junction bases numbered 12, after V lost 5 bases and J lost 8 bases. Germline assignment: CDR1 SGHDT and CDR2 YYEEEE. CDR3 in amino acids: CASSSGQLTIGYTF. The CDR3 DNA is TGTGCCAGCAGTTCGGGACAGCTAACTATCGGCTACACCTTC.

V usage is TRBV12-3 or TRBV12-4 and J usage is TRBJ2-5; D may be TRBD2 (5 bases). CDR3 length: 12 amino acids. V was pared by 6 bases and J by 5 bases, with 10 bases between. CDR3 region: CASSLRRETQYF. In DNA form, the CDR3 reads TGTGCCAGCAGCCTTAGGAGGGAGACCCAGTACTTC.

The V gene is TRBV25-1, the J gene TRBJ1-1; D not resolved. The V gene's germline CDR1 is MGHDK and CDR2 SYGVNS. CDR3 length: 14 residues. V lost 4 bases to trimming and J lost 2 bases, with 11 bases between them. The CDR3 DNA reads as TGTGCCAGCAGTGGGGAGCAGGCAAACACTGAAGCTTTCTTT. Translating gives CASSGEQANTEAFF.

This chain links TRBV24-1 with TRBJ1-1; tentatively, D is TRBD1 (5 bases). In germline, CDR1 is KGHDR, CDR2 SFDVKD. The CDR3 is 13 amino acids. V lost 5 bases and J lost 9, with 15 bases in between. As DNA, the CDR3 is TGTGCCACCAGTGCAATCGACGGACAACAAGCTTTCTTT. Its protein product is CATSAIDGQQAFF.

V is TRBV7-9 and J is TRBJ1-3, with 7 bases fitting TRBD1. The CDR3 is 15 amino acids. Germline V CDR1 and CDR2: SEHNR, FQNEAQ (reference sequence). V lost 5 bases and J lost 0; bases outside the gene matches: 4. CDR3 in amino acids: CASSPTGVSGNTIYF. The DNA of the CDR3 is TGTGCCAGCAGCCCCACAGGGGTCTCTGGAAACACCATATATTTT. Full variable domain (outside the CDR3, taken from reference TRBV7-9 and TRBJ1-3): DTGVSQNPRHKITKRGQNVTFRCDPISEHNRLYWYRQTLGQGPEFLTYFQNEAQLEKSRLLSDRFSAERPKGSFSTLEIQRTEQGDSAMYLCASSPTGVSGNTIYFGEGSWLTVV.

The chain joins TRBV11-2 to TRBJ2-5; 8 bases are shared with TRBD2. Germline V gene data show CDR1 as SGHAT and CDR2 as FQNNGV. This CDR3 contains 15 residues. J was trimmed by 4 bases and V by 1 base; bases with no gene match: 5. CDR3 sequence (DNA): TGTGCCAGCAGCTTAGGTGCGGGGGGAGCAGAGACCCAGTACTTC. Translated: CASSLGAGGAETQYF.

The CDR3 is CASSQESSGGYEQYF. In DNA form, the CDR3 reads TGTGCCAGCAGCCAAGAGTCTAGCGGGGGCTACGAGCAGTACTTC. The J gene is TRBJ2-7, the V gene TRBV14; 10 nucleotides agree with TRBD2. V lost 0 bases to trimming and J lost 3 bases; unmatched junction nucleotides: 2. This CDR3 is built from 15 residues. Germline loops: CDR1 SGHDN, CDR2 FVKESK.